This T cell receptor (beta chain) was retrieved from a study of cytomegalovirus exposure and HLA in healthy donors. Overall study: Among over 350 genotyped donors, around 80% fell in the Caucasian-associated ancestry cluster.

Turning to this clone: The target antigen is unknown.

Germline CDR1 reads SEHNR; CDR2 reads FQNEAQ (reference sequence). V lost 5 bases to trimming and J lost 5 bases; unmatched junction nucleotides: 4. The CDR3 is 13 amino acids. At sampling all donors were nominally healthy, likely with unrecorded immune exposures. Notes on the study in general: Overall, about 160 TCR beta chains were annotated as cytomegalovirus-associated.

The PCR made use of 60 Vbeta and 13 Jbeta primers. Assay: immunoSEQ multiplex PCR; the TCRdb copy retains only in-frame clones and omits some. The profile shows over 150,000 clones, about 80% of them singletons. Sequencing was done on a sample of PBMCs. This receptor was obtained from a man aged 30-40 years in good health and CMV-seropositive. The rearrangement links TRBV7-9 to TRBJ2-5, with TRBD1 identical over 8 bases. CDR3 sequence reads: CASSLTGGETQYF. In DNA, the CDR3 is TGTGCCAGCAGCCTAACAGGGGGGGAGACCCAGTACTTC.